This is a list of T cell receptor beta chains from one sample in a study of T cells in Graves' hyperthyroidism and ophthalmopathy. TCRdb itself ran the multiplex PCR reads through MiXCR, one entry per CDR3 protein. Of roughly 100,000 distinct CDR3 sequences listed, about 45% were seen once; the top ten hold approximately 24%. Source material: blood. The receptors were gathered from a man in his forties with Graves' hyperthyroidism. Both conserved end residues are part of each CDR3. A D gene is named only where the DNA matches it firmly. Size values are once, few and many counts, or a class for expanded clones, and some rows have none.

j_call v_call clone_size d_call cdr3_nt cdr3_aa
TRBJ1-5 TRBV15 many TRBD1 TGTGCCACCAGCAGGCAAAATACAGGGGTGCAGCCCCAGCATTTT CATSRQNTGVQPQHF
TRBJ1-3 TRBV5-5 NA TRBD1 TGTGCCAGCAGCAGGACAGGTGCGAGCTCTGGAAACACCATATATTTT CASSRTGASSGNTIYF
TRBJ1-1 TRBV5-1 many NA TGCGCCAGCAGCTCGGGGGACTCCCGAAGGGCTGAAGCTTTCTTT CASSSGDSRRAEAFF
TRBJ2-1 TRBV20-1 many TRBD1 TGCAGTGCTAGCCAGGGACAGAGCTCCTACAATGAGCAGTTCTTC CSASQGQSSYNEQFF
TRBJ2-5 TRBV7-6 NA TRBD2 TGTGCTAGCAGCCACGGGACTAGCAAAGAGACCCAGTACTTC CASSHGTSKETQYF
TRBJ1-2 TRBV10-1 few NA TGCGCCAGCAGTGAGACCCAGATGGTAGGGTATGGCTACACCTTC CASSETQMVGYGYTF
TRBJ1-2 TRBV7-9 NA TRBD1 TGTGCCAGCAGCCCACCGGGACAGCTTGGCTACACCTTC CASSPPGQLGYTF
TRBJ2-1 TRBV2 NA TRBD2 TGTGCCAGCAGTGACCGGGAGAGCGGGAGGGCCCCCTCCTACAATGAGCAGTTCTTC CASSDRESGRAPSYNEQFF
TRBJ2-5 TRBV2 NA TRBD1 TGTGCCAGCACGGTGAGAACAGGGGGCGCAAGGCCCCAGTACTTC CASTVRTGGARPQYF
TRBJ2-3 TRBV9 many NA TGTGCCAGCAGCGTACTTCAGGGAGATACGCAGTATTTT CASSVLQGDTQYF
TRBJ1-5 TRBV19 many NA TGTGCCAGTAGTGGGACATACGATCAGCCCCAGCATTTT CASSGTYDQPQHF
TRBJ1-2 TRBV29-1 once NA TGTGCCTGGAGAATTAAGGGCTACAACTATGGCTACACCTTC CAWRIKGYNYGYTF
TRBJ1-1 TRBV5-5 many TRBD1 TGTGCCAGCAGCTTTCGGGGGACAGGGGAAAACACTGAAGCTTTCTTT CASSFRGTGENTEAFF